What follows is one T cell receptor beta chain and its context. The data are from a study of shared clonotypes between healthy human individuals. The wider study: The study used three CD4 naive, three CD4 memory, two CD8 naive and one CD8 memory plate per donor.

Here immunoSEQ multiplex PCR was the method, and the copy in TCRdb shows in-frame clones only, minus some. In the table there are about 1,900,000 clones, around 96% of which are singletons. The naive CD8 subset, CD45RO-negative cells positively selected for CCR7, excluded terminally differentiated effector memory CD45RA+ cells. Germline V gene data show CDR1 as MDHEN and CDR2 as SYDVKM. CDR3 size: 17 residues. With 5 bases clipped from V and 4 bases from J, the junction kept 11 bases outside the gene matches. The chain uses TRBV28 and TRBJ2-2, with 9 positions matching TRBD1. Material: naive CD8+ T cells sorted from blood. This clonotype was obtained from a man younger than 35 in good health. CDR3 sequence (DNA): TGTGCCAGCAGTATTACCGGGACAGGGTGGGTCACCGGGGAGCTGTTTTTT. It translates to CASSITGTGWVTGELFF.